This T cell receptor beta chain was recorded in a study of T cells after somatic rescue of genetic block. This clone came up once. This table comes from immunoSEQ multiplex PCR, and its TCRdb copy is limited to in-frame clones, with some not included. Seen here are fewer than 15,000 clones, roughly 70% observed once, and the top ten hold about 22%. The CDR3 is made up of 15 amino acids. V lost 0 bases, J lost 2 bases, and 2 bases stayed unmatched. Per germline, CDR1 MGHRA and CDR2 YSYEKL. The sample taken for sequencing was peripheral blood mononuclear cells (PBMCs). The V call is TRBV4-1, the J call TRBJ1-2, with 8 bases aligning to TRBD1. The sequence came from a boy younger than 18. CDR3 loop: CASSQDRQGNYGYTF. The CDR3 DNA reads as TGCGCCAGCAGCCAAGATCGACAGGGGAACTATGGCTACACCTTC.